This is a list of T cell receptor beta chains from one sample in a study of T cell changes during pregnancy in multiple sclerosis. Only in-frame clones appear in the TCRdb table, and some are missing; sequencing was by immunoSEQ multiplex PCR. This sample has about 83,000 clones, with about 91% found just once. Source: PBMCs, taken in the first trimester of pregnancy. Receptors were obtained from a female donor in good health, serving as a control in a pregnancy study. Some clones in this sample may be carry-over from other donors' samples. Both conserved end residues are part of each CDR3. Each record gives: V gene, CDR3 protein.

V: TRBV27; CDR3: CASSPTGVMNTEAFF
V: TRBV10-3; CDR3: CAISDRQGATYGYTF
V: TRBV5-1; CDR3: CASSWGQGDNQPQHF
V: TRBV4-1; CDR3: CASSQVTTSGGLEQYF
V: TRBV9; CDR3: CASSVEQGIGELFF
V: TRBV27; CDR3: CASSLAGDEQFF
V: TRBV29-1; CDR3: CSVSTGTYGYTF
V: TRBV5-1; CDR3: CASSLATGTSGGDFGELFF
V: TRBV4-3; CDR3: CASSQDRGGSYNEQFF
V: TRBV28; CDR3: CASSTEETQYF
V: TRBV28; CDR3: CASSRGGSTNEKLFF
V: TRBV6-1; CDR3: CASSDTGGALRDEQYF
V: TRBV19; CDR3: CASSTRQGGDEQYF
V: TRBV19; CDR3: CASSTRDSFNSPLHF
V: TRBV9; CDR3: CASSFSGTGVYNEQFF
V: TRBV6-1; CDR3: CASSESRFEQYF
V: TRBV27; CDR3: CASSTLSGTGIEETQYF
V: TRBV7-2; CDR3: CASSPEWTSGSYEQYF
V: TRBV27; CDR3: CASSTNNNSPLHF
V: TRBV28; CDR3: CASSLSLTEYGYTF
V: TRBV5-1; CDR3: CASSLSFDLTSTDTQYF
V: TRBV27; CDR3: CASRRAPFHEQFF
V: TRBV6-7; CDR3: CATLRGARVEQYF